This TCR beta chain stems from a study of prognosis after radiotherapy for stage I lung cancer. Study information: Aged roughly 50 to 95 years, with a median of approximately 74 years, the patients were 13 men and over five women. Approximately eleven patients' tumors were adenocarcinoma, and roughly seven patients' tumors were squamous cell carcinoma.

The sample holds many counts of this clonotype. CT and PET/CT showed node-negative disease in all patients, who had no prior chemotherapy, radiotherapy or other malignancies. TCR beta CDR3 was amplified from genomic DNA by two-round multiplex PCR. Primers specific to each TRBV and TRBJ gene were used in first-round PCR. Universal primers were what the second PCR round used. A single record per CDR3 protein comes from TCRdb applying MiXCR to the multiplex PCR reads. The sample holds about 24,000 distinct CDR3 sequences, around 40% seen once. The starting material was PBMCs, obtained before or after stereotactic body radiation therapy (not recorded which). This TCR came from a donor aged 50 or older with non-small cell lung cancer.

CDR3 nucleotides: TGTGCCAGCAGTGAATCCTTTTACGGGGTTGAAGCTTTCTTT. As protein: CASSESFYGVEAFF. The chain recombines TRBV2 with TRBJ1-1, with no clear D. CDR1 is SNHLY and CDR2 is FYNNEI in the germline V gene. The CDR3 is 14 amino acids. V was shortened by 2 bases and J by 7 bases, with 14 bases between the two germline ends.